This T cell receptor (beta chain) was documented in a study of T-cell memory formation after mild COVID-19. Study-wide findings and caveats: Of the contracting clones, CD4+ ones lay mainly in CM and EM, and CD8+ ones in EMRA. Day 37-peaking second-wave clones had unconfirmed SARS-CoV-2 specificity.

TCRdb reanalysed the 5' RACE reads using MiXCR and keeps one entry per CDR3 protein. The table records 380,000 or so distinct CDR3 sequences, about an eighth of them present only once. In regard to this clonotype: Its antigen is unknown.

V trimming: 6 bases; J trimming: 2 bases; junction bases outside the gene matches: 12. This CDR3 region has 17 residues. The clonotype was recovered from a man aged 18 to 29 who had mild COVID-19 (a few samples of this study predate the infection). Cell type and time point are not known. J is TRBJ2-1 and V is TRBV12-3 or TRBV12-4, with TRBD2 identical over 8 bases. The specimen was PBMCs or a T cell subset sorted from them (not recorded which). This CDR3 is CASRARGGGPPYNEQFF. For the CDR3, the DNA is TGTGCCAGCAGAGCCAGGGGCGGGGGGCCCCCCTACAATGAGCAGTTCTTC.